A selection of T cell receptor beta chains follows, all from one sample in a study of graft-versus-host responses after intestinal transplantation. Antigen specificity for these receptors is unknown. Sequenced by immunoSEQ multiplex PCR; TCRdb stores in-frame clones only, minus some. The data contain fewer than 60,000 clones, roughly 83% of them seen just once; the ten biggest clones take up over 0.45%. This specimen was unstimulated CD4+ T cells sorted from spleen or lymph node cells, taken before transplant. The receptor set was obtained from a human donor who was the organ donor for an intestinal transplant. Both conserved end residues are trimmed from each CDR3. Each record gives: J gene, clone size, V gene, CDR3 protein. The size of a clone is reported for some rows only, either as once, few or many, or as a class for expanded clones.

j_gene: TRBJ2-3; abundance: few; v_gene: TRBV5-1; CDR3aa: ASSLASTDTQY
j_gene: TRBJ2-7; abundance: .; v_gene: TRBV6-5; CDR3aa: ASSGDRMTQQY
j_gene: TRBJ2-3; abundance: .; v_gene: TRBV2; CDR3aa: ASRGSGALTDTQY
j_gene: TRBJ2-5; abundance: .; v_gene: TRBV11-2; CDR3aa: ASSLKHTGGEQY
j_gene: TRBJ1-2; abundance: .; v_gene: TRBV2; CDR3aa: ASSRYGQGSGYT
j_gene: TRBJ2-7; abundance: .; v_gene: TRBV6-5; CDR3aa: ASSYERGSYEQY
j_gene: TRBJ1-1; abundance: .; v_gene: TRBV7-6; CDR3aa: ASSQGALNTEAF
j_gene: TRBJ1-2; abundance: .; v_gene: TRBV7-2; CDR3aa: ASSATGINYGYT
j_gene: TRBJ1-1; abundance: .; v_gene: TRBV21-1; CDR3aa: ASSKGQGNTEAF
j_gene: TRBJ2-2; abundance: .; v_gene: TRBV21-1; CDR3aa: ASSKEVAGVDPNTGELF
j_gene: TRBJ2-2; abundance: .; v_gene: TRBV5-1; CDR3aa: ASSLVSLQGGTGELF
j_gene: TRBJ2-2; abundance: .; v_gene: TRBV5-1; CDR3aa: ASSLVSGPNGELF
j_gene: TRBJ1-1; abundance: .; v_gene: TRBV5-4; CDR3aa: ASSGAPNTEAF
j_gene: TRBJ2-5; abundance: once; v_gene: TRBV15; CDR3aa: ATSRGTQETQY
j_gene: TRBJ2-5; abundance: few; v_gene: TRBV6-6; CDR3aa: ASSYSGLETQY
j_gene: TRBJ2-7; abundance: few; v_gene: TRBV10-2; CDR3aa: ASSEPPNYEQY
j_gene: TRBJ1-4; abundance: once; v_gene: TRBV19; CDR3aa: ASSIGGTDNEKLF
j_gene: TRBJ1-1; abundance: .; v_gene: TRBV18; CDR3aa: ASSPEVNTEAF
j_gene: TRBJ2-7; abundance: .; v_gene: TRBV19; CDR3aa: ASSIRGGTSGEQY
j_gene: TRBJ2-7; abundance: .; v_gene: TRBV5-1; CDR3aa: ASSTNSGQASYEQY
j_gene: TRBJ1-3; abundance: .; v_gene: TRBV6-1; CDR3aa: ASSSQGSGNTIY
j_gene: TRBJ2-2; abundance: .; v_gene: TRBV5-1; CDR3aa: ASSLARNTGELF
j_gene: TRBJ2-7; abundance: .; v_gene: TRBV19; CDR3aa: ASSILDRGYEQY
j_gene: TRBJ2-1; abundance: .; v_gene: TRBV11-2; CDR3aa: ASSPGTSLVRYNEQF
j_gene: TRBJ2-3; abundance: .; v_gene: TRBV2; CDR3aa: ASSDSGVRDTQY
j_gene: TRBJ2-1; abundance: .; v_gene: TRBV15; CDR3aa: ATSKAGGKKYNEQF
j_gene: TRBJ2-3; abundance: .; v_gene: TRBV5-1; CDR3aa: ASSPAPGTDTQY
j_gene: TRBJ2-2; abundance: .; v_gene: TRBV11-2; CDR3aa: ASSLGTNTGELF
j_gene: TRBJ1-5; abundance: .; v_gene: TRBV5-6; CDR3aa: ASSLYVGDQPQH
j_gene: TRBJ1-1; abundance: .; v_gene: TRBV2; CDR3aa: ASRFRGLNTEAF
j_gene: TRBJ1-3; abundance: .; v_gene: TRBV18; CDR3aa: ASSPTNSGNTIY
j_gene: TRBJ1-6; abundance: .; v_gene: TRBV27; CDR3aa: ASSFTGQNSPLH
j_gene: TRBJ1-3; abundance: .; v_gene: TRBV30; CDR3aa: AWSVTLLVDSGNTIY
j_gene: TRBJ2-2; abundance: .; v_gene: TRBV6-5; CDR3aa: ASSYGRPGELF
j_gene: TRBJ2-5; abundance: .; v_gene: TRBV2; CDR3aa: ASSAGGSRETQY
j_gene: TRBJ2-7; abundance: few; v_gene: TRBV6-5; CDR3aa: ASSYRPGLTYEQY
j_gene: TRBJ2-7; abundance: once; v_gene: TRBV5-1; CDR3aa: ASSLGAGGPGEQY
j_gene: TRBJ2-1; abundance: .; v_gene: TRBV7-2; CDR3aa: ASSLQGRRRYNEQF
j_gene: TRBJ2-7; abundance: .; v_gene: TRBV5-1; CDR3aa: ASSWGDRGTYEQY
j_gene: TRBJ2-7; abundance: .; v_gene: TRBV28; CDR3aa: ASSRRGTRRDEQY
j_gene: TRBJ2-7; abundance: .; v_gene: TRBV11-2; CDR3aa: ASSFPSGGLLHPYEQY
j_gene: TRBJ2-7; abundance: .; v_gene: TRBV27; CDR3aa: ASSERGADYEQY
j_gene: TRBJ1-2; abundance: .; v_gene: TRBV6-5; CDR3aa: ASSYGFANYGYT
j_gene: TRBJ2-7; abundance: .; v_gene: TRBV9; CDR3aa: ASSRDTYEQY
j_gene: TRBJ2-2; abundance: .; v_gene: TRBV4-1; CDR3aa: ASSHPTGGANTGELF
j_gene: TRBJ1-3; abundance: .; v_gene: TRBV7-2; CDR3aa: ASSLGGGNSGNTIY
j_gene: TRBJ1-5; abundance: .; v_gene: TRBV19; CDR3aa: ASSRSNQPQH
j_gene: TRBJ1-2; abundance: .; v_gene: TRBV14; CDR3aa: ASSPKSGNYGYT
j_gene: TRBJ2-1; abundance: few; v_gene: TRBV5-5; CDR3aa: ASSSGQGSYNEQF
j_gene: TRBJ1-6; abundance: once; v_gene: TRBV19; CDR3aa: ASSTGGSYNSPLH
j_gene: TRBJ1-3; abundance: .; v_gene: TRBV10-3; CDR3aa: AISEQGAYGNTIY
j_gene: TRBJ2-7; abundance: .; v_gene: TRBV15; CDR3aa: ATSLLAGGREQY